The 9 T cell receptor beta chains given below trace back to one sample, sequenced in a study of blood T cell repertoires in COVID-19. Assay used: immunoSEQ multiplex PCR; TCRdb lists only in-frame clones, some missing. The table records under 100,000 clones, more than 65% of them present only once. The specimen was peripheral blood. The receptors derive from an elderly woman with active or convalescent COVID-19.

This chain links TRBV3-1 (or the pseudogene TRBV3-2) with TRBJ1-4; D is uncertain. Trimming shortened V by 0 bases and J by 8 bases, and 16 bases separated the two germline ends. CDR3 length equals 16 residues. Germline V gene lookup returns CDR1 LGHDT and CDR2 YNNKEL (reference sequence). The CDR3 nucleotides are TGTGCCAGCAGCCAAGATCAAGTCGGCGGTAGAGAAAAACTGTTTTTT. It yields the protein CASSQDQVGGREKLFF.

This chain uses TRBV6-5 with TRBJ1-3; 9 bases align to TRBD1. V shed 5 bases, J shed 7 bases, and the junction held 6 bases outside the gene matches. This CDR3 has 14 amino acids. Per germline, CDR1 MNHEY and CDR2 SVGAGI. CDR3 nucleotides: TGTGCCAGCAGTAACGGACAGGGGAGGAACACCATATATTTT. It codes for CASSNGQGRNTIYF.

The V and J genes are TRBV18 and TRBJ2-3; D gene unclear. This CDR3 has 13 amino acids. Trimming took off 3 bases at V and 5 bases at J, with 9 bases between the two ends. Looked up from germline, CDR1 is KGHSH and CDR2 is LQKENI. CDR3 bases: TGTGCCAGCTCACCGTTAGAGGAAGATACGCAGTATTTT. Translating gives CASSPLEEDTQYF.

The V gene is TRBV14, the J gene TRBJ2-2; D is possibly TRBD1 (6 bases). Trimming left V 4 bases short and J 3 bases short, with 9 bases between. The CDR3 extends over 14 amino acids. Germline CDR1 SGHDN, CDR2 FVKESK. The CDR3 reads CASSLGQYTGELFF. CDR3 DNA sequence: TGTGCCAGCAGCCTAGGACAGTACACCGGGGAGCTGTTTTTT.

This clone was seen a handful of times. This chain connects TRBV5-1 to TRBJ1-3, with 7 nucleotides matching TRBD1. The ends lost 4 bases at V and 7 bases at J; junction bases unmatched: 8. CDR1 and CDR2 (germline): SGHRS, YFSETQ. This CDR3 has 14 residues. CDR3 in amino acids: CASSTGTDGNTIYF. CDR3 bases: TGCGCCAGCAGCACCGGGACAGATGGGAACACCATATATTTT.

The chain carries TRBV24-1 and TRBJ1-1, with D perhaps TRBD1 (6 bases). This CDR3 has 15 amino acids. V lost 10 bases and J 1 base, leaving 18 bases between the germline ends. The germline CDR1 and CDR2 sequences are KGHDR and SFDVKD. The CDR3 here is CATRTTGMENTEAFF. Here the CDR3 DNA reads TGTGCCACTAGAACTACAGGGATGGAGAACACTGAAGCTTTCTTT.

The V gene is TRBV2, the J gene TRBJ1-2; D gene unclear. Germline CDR1 and CDR2: SNHLY and FYNNEI. The CDR3 spans 16 residues. V lost 1 base and J lost 0, with 12 bases in between. CDR3 DNA sequence: TGTGCCAGCAGTGAAGAGGGAGGGCCGTCTAACTATGGCTACACCTTC. Translating gives CASSEEGGPSNYGYTF.

The chain carries TRBV5-1 and TRBJ2-5; 8 bases line up with TRBD2. This CDR3 has 17 residues. Germline V CDR1 and CDR2: SGHRS, YFSETQ. The junction had 8 bases not matched to a gene; V was cut back by 1 base and J by 0 bases. CDR3 amino acids: CASSLSGSGGYQETQYF. CDR3 in DNA: TGCGCCAGCAGCTTGAGTGGCAGCGGGGGTTACCAAGAGACCCAGTACTTC.

This clone has only one observation. The V gene is TRBV7-3, the J gene TRBJ2-2, with 8 positions matching TRBD2. V gave up 5 bases and J gave up 2 bases; unmatched junction bases: 4. The CDR3 spans 15 residues. CDR1 is SGHTA and CDR2 is FQGTGA in the germline V gene. The CDR3 sequence: CASSRAGANTGELFF. DNA for the CDR3: TGTGCCAGCAGCCGAGCGGGGGCTAACACCGGGGAGCTGTTTTTT.